The present entry profiles one T cell receptor (beta chain) with its context. Time point reported: blood 2 weeks post-SBRT. Treatment here: 15 Gy SBRT to primary tumor, nephrectomy 4 weeks later. These data are taken from a study of radiation and T cells in renal cell carcinoma. Sequenced by immunoSEQ multiplex PCR; TCRdb stores in-frame clones only, minus some. The top ten clones hold approximately 6.3% of a sample with 120,000 or so clones, about 81% of them seen once. This receptor was identified in a man aged 45-65 years with renal cell carcinoma. The sample consisted of blood, taken from a patient whose treatment included radiotherapy and nephrectomy.

As DNA, the CDR3 is TGTGCCAGCAAGCGGGCCAATCAGCCCCAGCATTTT. Translating gives CASKRANQPQHF. The chain is built from TRBV2 and TRBJ1-5, with D unclear. V lost 7 bases to trimming and J lost 3 bases, with 7 bases between them. CDR1 SNHLY and CDR2 FYNNEI come from the germline V gene. This CDR3 has 12 residues.